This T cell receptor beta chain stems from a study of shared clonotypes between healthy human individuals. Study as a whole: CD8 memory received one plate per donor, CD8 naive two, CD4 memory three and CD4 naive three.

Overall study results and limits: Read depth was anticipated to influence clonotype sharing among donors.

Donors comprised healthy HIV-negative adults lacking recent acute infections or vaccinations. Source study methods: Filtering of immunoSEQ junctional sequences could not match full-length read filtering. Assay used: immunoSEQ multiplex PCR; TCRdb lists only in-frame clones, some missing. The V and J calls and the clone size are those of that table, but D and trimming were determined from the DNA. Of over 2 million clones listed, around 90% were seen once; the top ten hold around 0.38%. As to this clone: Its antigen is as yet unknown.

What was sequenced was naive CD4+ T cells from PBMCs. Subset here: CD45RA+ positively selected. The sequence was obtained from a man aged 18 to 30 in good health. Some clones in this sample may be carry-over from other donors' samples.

This CDR3 reads CASSLEVGGTQYF. CDR3 in DNA: TGCGCCAGCAGCTTGGAGGTCGGCGGGACCCAGTACTTC. This chain uses TRBV5-1 with TRBJ2-5; D ambiguous. V lost 0 bases to trimming and J lost 7 bases, with 10 bases between them. Germline V gives CDR1 SGHRS, CDR2 YFSETQ. This CDR3 has 13 residues.